This T cell receptor (beta chain) was profiled in a study of tumor-infiltrating lymphocytes in primary liver carcinoma. In the study overall: Tumors measured roughly 4 to 10 cm and were stage T1-T3 N0M0.

Details on this clonotype: A read error may account for a junction end that differs from germline.

From approximately 0.5 ug of total RNA, TCR beta-specific cDNA was reverse-transcribed using a constant-region primer. Three nested multiplex PCR rounds, a slightly modified ARM-PCR, produced the libraries for TCR beta. TRBV1-TRBV30 forward primers paired with a C-beta reverse primer were used in the first two PCR rounds, which ran approximately 10 cycles each. TCRdb fed the multiplex PCR reads into MiXCR, producing one record per CDR3 protein. The sample lists tens of thousands of distinct CDR3 sequences, about 75% seen once, with about 26% in the top ten. The CDR3 consists of 17 residues. Germline CDR1 reads ENHRY; CDR2 reads SYGVKD. Both RNA and DNA were isolated together from about 20-30 mg of bulk tissue that had not been sorted. Surgery removed the patients' primary liver carcinoma.

Sequences were obtained from tumor-adjacent normal liver tissue. This clonotype was obtained from a man between 35 and 55 years old with primary liver carcinoma and hepatitis B virus infection. This rearrangement joins TRBV10-3 to TRBJ2-4; D possibly corresponds to TRBD1 (6 bases). The CDR3 DNA reads TGTGCCACCAGTGAGTCCTCCACAGGGATTGGCAAAAGCTTTCAGTACTTC. As protein: CATSESSTGIGKSFQYF.